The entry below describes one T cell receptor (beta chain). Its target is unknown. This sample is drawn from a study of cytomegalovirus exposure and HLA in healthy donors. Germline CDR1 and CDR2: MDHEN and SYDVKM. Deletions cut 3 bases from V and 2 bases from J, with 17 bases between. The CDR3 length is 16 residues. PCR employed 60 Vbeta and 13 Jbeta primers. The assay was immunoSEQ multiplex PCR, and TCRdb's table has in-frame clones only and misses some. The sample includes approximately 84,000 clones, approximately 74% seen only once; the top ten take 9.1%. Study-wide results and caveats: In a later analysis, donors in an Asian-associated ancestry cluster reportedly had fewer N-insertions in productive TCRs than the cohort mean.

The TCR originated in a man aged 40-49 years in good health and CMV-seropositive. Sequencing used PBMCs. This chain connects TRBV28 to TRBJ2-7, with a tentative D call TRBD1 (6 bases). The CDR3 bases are TGTGCCAGCAGTTTCTCTTTAGGGACACTCACCTACGAGCAGTACTTC. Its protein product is CASSFSLGTLTYEQYF.